This is a list of T cell receptor beta chains from one sample in a study of beta chain features in type 1 diabetes. The repertoire was sequenced with immunoSEQ multiplex PCR; TCRdb's copy has only in-frame clones and lacks some. The sample shows 150,000 to 200,000 clones, around 63% of them seen only once. Sequencing used naive CD4+ T cells from blood. The source is a man aged 30 to 39 with type 1 diabetes. Each CDR3 is given with its conserved first and last residue. A D gene is named only where the DNA matches it firmly. A row's size may be missing; if present it is once, few, many or a size class.

TRBV7-7	TRBJ2-3	-	TRBD2	TGTGCTAGCAGCCCTAGCCCAAGCGGGGAAGATACGCAGTATTTT	CASSPSPSGEDTQYF
TRBV2	TRBJ1-6	few	TRBD1	TGTGCCAGCAGTACAGGGGGTGGTTCACCCCTCCACTTT	CASSTGGGSPLHF
TRBV4-3	TRBJ1-6	few	-	TGCGCCAGCAGCCAAGAGGCTAATTCACCCCTCCACTTT	CASSQEANSPLHF
TRBV4-3	TRBJ2-4	-	-	TGCGCCAGCAGCCAAGAAAAGGGATTGGCCAAAAACATTCAGTACTTC	CASSQEKGLAKNIQYF
TRBV27	TRBJ2-7	-	-	TGTGCCAGCAGCCGGCACGTCCAGAGCACTGGGGAGCAGTACTTC	CASSRHVQSTGEQYF
TRBV20-1	TRBJ1-1	-	-	TGCAGTGCAAAGGGGGGCACTGAAGCTTTCTTT	CSAKGGTEAFF
TRBV28	TRBJ2-1	-	TRBD1	TGTGCCAGCAGTTCCGGGACAGGGGGCGCCCACAATGAGCAGTTCTTC	CASSSGTGGAHNEQFF
TRBV29-1	TRBJ2-7	few	TRBD1	TGCAGCGCCCAACTCCGGGACAGGGGGCGGAACGAGCAGTACTTC	CSAQLRDRGRNEQYF
TRBV5-6	TRBJ1-2	-	-	TGTGCCAGCAGCTTGGGACAGGAGCTTTATGGCTACACCTTC	CASSLGQELYGYTF
TRBV29-1	TRBJ2-7	few	-	TGCAGCGTCCGGGGGGACAGCAACTACGAGCAGTACTTC	CSVRGDSNYEQYF
TRBV4-3	TRBJ1-4	-	-	TGCGCCAGCAGCCAAGAGGCAGGGTGGGGAGAAAAACTGTTTTTT	CASSQEAGWGEKLFF
TRBV28	TRBJ1-2	-	TRBD1	TGTGCCAGCAGTTCTGGACAGGGTGATGGCTACACCTTC	CASSSGQGDGYTF
TRBV6-6	TRBJ1-3	-	TRBD1	TGTGCCAGCACTCGACAGGGATCGACTGGAAACACCATATATTTT	CASTRQGSTGNTIYF
TRBV4-3	TRBJ1-1	-	-	TGCGCCAGCAGCCAAGATAGTTTAACAGGCTTGAACACTGAAGCTTTCTTT	CASSQDSLTGLNTEAFF